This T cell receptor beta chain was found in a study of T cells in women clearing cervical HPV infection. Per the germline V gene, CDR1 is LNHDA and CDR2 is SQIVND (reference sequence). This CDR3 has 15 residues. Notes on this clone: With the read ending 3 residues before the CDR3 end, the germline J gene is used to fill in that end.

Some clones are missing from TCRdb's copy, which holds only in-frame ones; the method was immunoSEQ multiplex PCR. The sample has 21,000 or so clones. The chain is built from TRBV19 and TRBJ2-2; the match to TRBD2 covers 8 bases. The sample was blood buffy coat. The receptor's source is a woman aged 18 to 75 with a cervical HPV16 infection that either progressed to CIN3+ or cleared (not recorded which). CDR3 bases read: TGTGCCAGCACAAACCGGGGGGGTAATAATTCACCG. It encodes CASTNRGGNNSP. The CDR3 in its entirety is CASTNRGGNNSPLFF.